This passage covers 21 T cell receptor beta chains from one sample sequenced in a study of T cell changes during pregnancy in multiple sclerosis. Sequencing used immunoSEQ multiplex PCR; TCRdb keeps in-frame clones, though not all of them. The profile shows some 30,000 clones, 75% to 90% of them singletons. The sequencing here drew on CD8+ T cells from peripheral blood mononuclear cells, taken after pregnancy. These receptors were obtained from a female donor with multiple sclerosis, enrolled in a pregnancy study.

This clone showed up just a few times. CDR3 nucleotides: TGTGCCAGCAGCTTAATAGGCGGCGGGAGGGTTGATTATGAGCAGTTCTTC. It encodes CASSLIGGGRVDYEQFF. The chain uses TRBV7-6 and TRBJ2-1, with 9 bases aligning to TRBD2. The V and J ends lost 2 bases and 8 bases, in that order; junction bases with no gene match: 13. CDR1 SGHVS and CDR2 FNYEAQ come from the germline V gene. The CDR3 spans 17 residues.

V and J are TRBV4-1 and TRBJ1-4; D may be TRBD1 (5 bases). The length of the CDR3 is 15 residues. The germline V and J ends were trimmed by 0 bases and 2 bases, with 7 bases remaining between them. Germline lookup yields CDR1 MGHRA and CDR2 YSYEKL. The CDR3 nucleotides read TGCGCCAGCAGCCAAGAAGGGGCTACTAATGAAAAACTGTTTTTT. It codes for CASSQEGATNEKLFF.

J is TRBJ2-5 and V is TRBV2, with no clear D. CDR1 and CDR2 (germline): SNHLY, FYNNEI. Trimming shortened V by 6 bases and J by 1 base, and 18 bases separated the two germline ends. The CDR3 extends over 16 amino acids. The CDR3 here is CASRIDHYPPQETQYF. Here the CDR3 DNA reads TGTGCCAGCAGAATCGATCACTACCCCCCCCAAGAGACCCAGTACTTC.

The chain has TRBV4-2 and TRBJ2-7; D is uncertain. CDR3 length: 13 residues. V was shortened by 2 bases and J by 7 bases, with 12 bases between the two germline ends. Looked up from germline, CDR1 is LGHNA and CDR2 is YNFKEQ. CDR3 in amino acids: CASSQLIVREQYF. The CDR3 DNA follows: TGTGCCAGCAGCCAATTGATCGTGCGGGAGCAGTACTTC.

The V gene is TRBV13, the J gene TRBJ2-1; tentative D call: TRBD2 (6 bases). CDR1 is PRHDT, CDR2 FYEKMQ, per germline (reference sequence). This CDR3 is 15 amino acids long. The V and J ends lost 3 bases and 0 bases respectively, with 9 bases between them. CDR3 sequence: CASSFEGGSYNEQFF. The DNA of the CDR3 is TGTGCCAGCAGCTTCGAGGGAGGCTCCTACAATGAGCAGTTCTTC.

The chain recombines TRBV15 with TRBJ2-5; D may be TRBD1 (6 bases). Germline V gene lookup returns CDR1 LNHNV and CDR2 YYDKDF (reference sequence). The CDR3 covers 14 residues. V was cut by 1 base and J by 1 base, with 7 bases left in between. The chain's CDR3 is CATSRGTVQETQYF. For the CDR3, the DNA is TGTGCCACCAGCAGAGGGACAGTCCAAGAGACCCAGTACTTC.

The genes are TRBV11-3 and TRBJ2-1, with 14 bases aligning to TRBD2. The junction had 6 bases not matched to a gene; V was cut back by 4 bases and J by 4 bases. The CDR3 length is 17 residues. Germline CDR1 SGHNT, CDR2 YENEEA. Here the CDR3 DNA reads TGTGCCAGCAGCTCCGGACTAGCGGGAGGTTCGTACAATGAGCAGTTCTTC. Encoded protein: CASSSGLAGGSYNEQFF.

The chain uses TRBV19 and TRBJ1-2, with 8 bases identical to TRBD1. V was pared by 5 bases and J by 4 bases, with 15 bases of the junction left unmatched. The CDR3 covers 17 residues. From germline, CDR1 is LNHDA and CDR2 SQIVND (reference sequence). CDR3: CASSFSDRALFLYGYTF. CDR3 bases: TGTGCCAGTAGTTTCTCGGACAGGGCCCTTTTTCTCTATGGCTACACCTTC.

V is TRBV6-4 and J is TRBJ2-1; no reliable D call. CDR3 length equals 13 residues. Germline loops: CDR1 MRHNA, CDR2 SNTAGT. V shed 0 bases and J shed 7 bases, with 7 bases lying between them. CDR3 DNA: TGTGCCAGCAGTGACTCGAGTAATAATGAGCAGTTCTTC. The encoded protein is CASSDSSNNEQFF.

The chain uses TRBV11-2 and TRBJ2-1; TRBD1 matches at 7 bases. This CDR3 is built from 15 residues. Germline-derived CDR1 and CDR2 are SGHAT and FQNNGV. The ends lost 7 bases at V and 5 bases at J; junction bases unmatched: 11. The chain's CDR3 is CASNSDRVLNNEQFF. The CDR3 DNA reads TGTGCCAGCAACTCTGACAGGGTTTTGAACAATGAGCAGTTCTTC.

The chain carries TRBV14 and TRBJ2-7, with D perhaps TRBD1 (5 bases). This CDR3 region has 14 residues. The V and J ends lost 4 bases and 2 bases respectively, with 12 bases between them. CDR1 is SGHDN, CDR2 FVKESK, per germline. CDR3 loop: CASSREEQAYEQYF. CDR3 sequence (DNA): TGTGCCAGCAGCCGAGAAGAACAGGCCTACGAGCAGTACTTC.

This clone is labeled medium-sized. This chain joins TRBV4-2 and TRBJ2-2; 7 bases fit TRBD1. V lost 3 bases to trimming and J lost 3 bases; unmatched junction nucleotides: 7. Germline V gene data show CDR1 as LGHNA and CDR2 as YNFKEQ. The CDR3 loop spans 16 amino acids. The DNA of the CDR3 is TGTGCCAGCAGCCAGGAAGGACAGGACCACACCGGGGAGCTGTTTTTT. This gives the protein CASSQEGQDHTGELFF.

This chain joins TRBV19 and TRBJ2-3, with a weak D call TRBD2 (6 bases). Trimming took off 6 bases at V and 0 bases at J, with 19 bases between the two ends. The CDR3 extends over 17 amino acids. Germline CDR1 LNHDA, CDR2 SQIVND (reference sequence). CDR3 region: CASSLMGVAVSTDTQYF. For the CDR3, the DNA is TGTGCCAGTAGCCTTATGGGGGTAGCGGTGAGCACAGATACGCAGTATTTT.

V and J are TRBV7-9 and TRBJ1-1; TRBD1 might be the D (6 bases). The CDR3 has 16 residues. Trimming cost V 3 bases and J 0 bases, with 14 bases left between them. Germline CDR1 reads SEHNR; CDR2 reads FQNEAQ (reference sequence). Here the CDR3 reads CASSFMGGPMNTEAFF. The CDR3 bases are TGTGCCAGCAGCTTTATGGGGGGGCCCATGAACACTGAAGCTTTCTTT.

The chain couples TRBV11-2 to TRBJ2-1; tentative D call: TRBD2 (6 bases). Trimming stripped 1 base from V and 6 bases from J, with 10 bases between. This CDR3 spans 14 amino acids. Germline V CDR1 and CDR2: SGHAT, FQNNGV. CDR3 sequence (DNA): TGTGCCAGCAGCTTAGTAGGCGGGACCAATGAGCAGTTCTTC. It encodes CASSLVGGTNEQFF.

The chain combines TRBV15 with TRBJ2-7, with 10 bases matching TRBD2. J lost 3 bases, V lost 1 base, and 6 bases had no gene match. The V gene's germline CDR1 is LNHNV and CDR2 YYDKDF (reference sequence). The CDR3 is made up of 16 amino acids. CDR3 region: CATSRGSAGGFYEQYF. The CDR3 DNA is TGTGCCACCAGCAGAGGTTCAGCGGGAGGGTTCTACGAGCAGTACTTC.

This clone was recorded a few times. V usage is TRBV6-1 and J usage is TRBJ2-6; D is undetermined. Germline V lookup: CDR1 MNHNS, CDR2 SASEGT. Deletions cut 6 bases from V and 0 bases from J, with 9 bases between. The CDR3 has 15 residues. The CDR3 nucleotides read TGTGCCAGCAGCGTCAGGAACTCTGGGGCCAACGTCCTGACTTTC. This sequence encodes CASSVRNSGANVLTF.

The chain has TRBV5-6 and TRBJ1-2, with a possible D match to TRBD1 (6 bases). Looked up from germline, CDR1 is SGHDT and CDR2 is YYEEEE. The V and J ends lost 6 bases and 7 bases respectively, with 19 bases between them. The CDR3 extends over 14 amino acids. The CDR3 region has the DNA TGTGCCAGCATCAATCCCGGGCAGGGGCCTGGCTACACCTTC. It translates to CASINPGQGPGYTF. Full variable domain (rest looked up from reference TRBV5-6 and TRBJ1-2): DAGVTQSPTHLIKTRGQQVTLRCSPKSGHDTVSWYQQALGQGPQFIFQYYEEEERQRGNFPDRFSGHQFPNYSSELNVNALLLGDSALYLCASINPGQGPGYTFGSGTRLTVV.

This rearrangement joins TRBV9 to TRBJ2-1; 8 positions agree with TRBD1. The CDR3 length is 15 residues. V shed 4 bases, J shed 7 bases, and the junction held 10 bases outside the gene matches. Germline loops: CDR1 SGDLS, CDR2 YYNGEE. The CDR3 nucleotides are TGTGCCAGCAGCCTACAGGGGGTGGGGTGGAATGAGCAGTTCTTC. Protein sequence: CASSLQGVGWNEQFF. The full variable domain, completed using reference TRBV9 and TRBJ2-1, is DSGVTQTPKHLITATGQRVTLRCSPRSGDLSVYWYQQSLDQGLQFLIQYYNGEERAKGNILERFSAQQFPDLHSELNLSSLELGDSALYFCASSLQGVGWNEQFFGPGTRLTVL.

The chain is built from TRBV29-1 and TRBJ2-1; 9 bases line up with TRBD2. This CDR3 has 14 amino acids. Germline-derived CDR1 and CDR2 are SQVTM and ANQGSEA. After removal of 2 bases from V and 9 bases from J, the junction contained 8 bases not matched to a gene. CDR3 bases: TGCAGCGTTGAATTTGATCTAGCGGGAAGTGAGCAGTTCTTC. It yields the protein CSVEFDLAGSEQFF.

CDR3 residues: CASRQGGQGTPYEQYF. CDR3 nucleotides: TGTGCCAGCAGACAAGGGGGACAGGGGACCCCCTACGAGCAGTACTTC. The V and J genes are TRBV28 and TRBJ2-7; 10 bases are a match to TRBD1. J gave up 2 bases and V 6 bases, and 10 bases lay outside the gene matches. The germline CDR1 and CDR2 sequences are MDHEN and SYDVKM. This CDR3 contains 16 residues.